The 30 T cell receptor beta chains reported below all come from one sample, sequenced in a study of beta chain features in type 1 diabetes. Study findings and constraints: The study found moderately but significantly shorter TCRB CDR3s in all four CD4+ subsets of Type 1 diabetes patients.

Investigators reverse transcribed all isolated RNA, so they sequenced expressed TCRB transcripts. Profiling relied on immunoSEQ multiplex PCR, and the TCRdb table lists in-frame clones only, not all of them. The sample comprises hundreds of thousands of clones, roughly 13% of which are singletons, and 0.02% to 0.025% rests with the top ten. Their antigens remain unidentified. Source material: naive CD4+ T cells from blood. The receptors derive from a man aged 18 to 29 with type 1 diabetes.

Regarding this clone: Other nucleotide sequences in the sample specify the same CDR3. The rearrangement joins TRBV29-1 to TRBJ1-1; a possible D gene is TRBD1 (6 bases). V gave up 4 bases and J gave up 6 bases, with 15 bases separating them. The CDR3 is 13 amino acids. Germline V gene lookup returns CDR1 SQVTM and CDR2 ANQGSEA. For the CDR3, the DNA is TGCAGCGTTGCAGGGGTCTTGGTGTCTGAAGCTTTCTTT. Protein sequence: CSVAGVLVSEAFF.

J is TRBJ1-5 and V is TRBV7-9; 8 bases are a match to TRBD1. The junction had 8 bases not matched to a gene; V was cut back by 4 bases and J by 6 bases. This CDR3 has 15 residues. Looked up from germline, CDR1 is SEHNR and CDR2 is FQNEAQ (reference sequence). This CDR3 reads CASSSDPTGAQPQHF. The CDR3 nucleotides read TGTGCCAGCAGCTCCGACCCGACAGGGGCTCAGCCCCAGCATTTT.

The table lists this clone with a few counts. The V call is TRBV29-1, the J call TRBJ2-1; 8 positions agree with TRBD2. After removal of 5 bases from V and 10 bases from J, the junction contained 4 bases not matched to a gene. The CDR3 totals 11 residues. In germline, CDR1 is SQVTM, CDR2 ANQGSEA. The chain's CDR3 is CSVREREEQFF. The CDR3 DNA sequence: TGCAGCGTTCGGGAGCGGGAGGAGCAGTTCTTC.

The V call is TRBV19, the J call TRBJ1-2; 9 nucleotides line up with TRBD1. The V segment lost 5 bases and the J segment 8 bases; nucleotides outside the gene matches: 9. The CDR3 consists of 14 residues. Germline CDR1 is LNHDA and CDR2 is SQIVND (reference sequence). In nucleotides, the CDR3 is TGTGCCAGTAGTCTCCCTCGGACAGGGGAAGGCTACACCTTC. This sequence encodes CASSLPRTGEGYTF. Complete variable domain (other parts from reference TRBV19 and TRBJ1-2): DGGITQSPKYLFRKEGQNVTLSCEQNLNHDAMYWYRQDPGQGLRLIYYSQIVNDFQKGDIAEGYSVSREKKESFPLTVTSAQKNPTAFYLCASSLPRTGEGYTFGSGTRLTVV.

This clone has more than one count but fewer than ten. This chain connects TRBV4-1 to TRBJ1-1; D not resolved. CDR1 is MGHRA, CDR2 YSYEKL, per germline. The ends were cut back, 2 bases at V and 1 base at J, with 11 bases in the middle. The CDR3 sequence is 15 residues long. The CDR3 loop reads CASSQPDTANTEAFF. CDR3 in DNA: TGCGCCAGCAGCCAACCAGATACGGCGAACACTGAAGCTTTCTTT.

The chain joins TRBV30 to TRBJ1-4; D is unresolved. Germline CDR1 GTSNPN, CDR2 SVGIG (reference sequence). This CDR3 has 13 amino acids. V lost 2 bases, J lost 7 bases, and 11 bases lay in between. CDR3 bases: TGTGCCTGGAGTACCGGAATAGGTGAAAAACTGTTTTTT. Translated, it gives CAWSTGIGEKLFF.

This clone has just a few counts. Other DNA sequences from this sample encode an identical CDR3 as well. The V and J genes are TRBV6-5 and TRBJ1-2; 8 bases fit TRBD1. This CDR3 has 13 amino acids. Germline values: CDR1 MNHEY, CDR2 SVGAGI. J lost 8 bases, V lost 2 bases, and 4 bases had no gene match. The CDR3 DNA reads as TGTGCCAGCAGTTACGGACAGGGAGGGGGCTACACCTTC. The encoded protein is CASSYGQGGGYTF.

There are a few counts of this clone. The chain employs TRBV20-1 and TRBJ1-1; TRBD1 is a possible D gene (5 bases). Germline assignment: CDR1 DFQATT and CDR2 SNEGSKA (reference sequence). Trimming removed 5 bases at V and 8 bases at J, with 12 bases between. The CDR3 extends over 11 amino acids. CDR3 bases: TGCAGTGCTGGGGGAGGGTCAGAAGCTTTCTTT. Amino acids: CSAGGGSEAFF.

The chain carries TRBV30 and TRBJ1-6, with TRBD1 as a possible D gene (5 bases). CDR3 size: 13 residues. V was pared by 1 base and J by 9 bases, with 10 bases between. Germline CDR1 is GTSNPN and CDR2 is SVGIG (reference sequence). DNA of the CDR3: TGTGCCTGGAGTGGAGGTCAGGGTTCACCCCTCCACTTT. Translating it yields CAWSGGQGSPLHF.

The chain links TRBV13 to TRBJ1-2; D is ambiguous. Germline values: CDR1 PRHDT, CDR2 FYEKMQ (reference sequence). Trimming removed 5 bases from V and 0 bases from J, with 13 bases in between. The CDR3 extends over 15 amino acids. CDR3 DNA: TGTGCCAGCAGCACCCCCCGGAGTCCTAACTATGGCTACACCTTC. This encodes CASSTPRSPNYGYTF.

The CDR3 sequence: CASSLASGRYNEQFF. The CDR3 nucleotides read TGTGCCAGCAGCTTAGCGAGCGGGCGATACAATGAGCAGTTCTTC. The V call is TRBV7-2, the J call TRBJ2-1, with D possibly matching TRBD2 (6 bases). This CDR3 is 15 amino acids long. The germline V gene encodes CDR1 SGHTA and CDR2 FQGNSA. Trimming stripped 0 bases from V and 4 bases from J, with 10 bases between.

This clone has a handful of counts. The chain combines TRBV5-1 with TRBJ2-7; 7 bases map to TRBD1. Germline loops: CDR1 SGHRS, CDR2 YFSETQ. V was clipped by 1 base and J by 0 bases; unmatched bases: 7. The CDR3 consists of 16 residues. CDR3 in amino acids: CASSLRPGGRSYEQYF. In DNA form, the CDR3 reads TGCGCCAGCAGCTTGCGCCCAGGGGGTCGCTCCTACGAGCAGTACTTC.

This clone was found a few times. The rearrangement joins TRBV25-1 to TRBJ2-3; TRBD1 matches at 9 bases. V was clipped by 9 bases and J by 2 bases; unmatched bases: 6. CDR1 MGHDK and CDR2 SYGVNS come from the germline V gene. The CDR3 has 14 residues. The CDR3 loop reads CASTDRGFTDTQYF. CDR3 sequence (DNA): TGTGCCAGTACGGACAGGGGCTTCACAGATACGCAGTATTTT.

V usage is TRBV15 and J usage is TRBJ2-3; 7 positions agree with TRBD2. Germline CDR1 and CDR2: LNHNV and YYDKDF (reference sequence). The length of the CDR3 is 13 residues. The trim removed 3 bases at V and 7 bases at J, leaving 4 bases unmatched. The chain's CDR3 is CATSSGGSHTQYF. For the CDR3, the DNA is TGTGCCACCAGCAGTGGCGGGAGCCATACGCAGTATTTT.

The chain employs TRBV7-2 and TRBJ1-2, with D tentatively TRBD1 (5 bases). V shed 1 base and J shed 4 bases, with 10 bases lying between them. The CDR3 is 14 residues long. Germline loops: CDR1 SGHTA, CDR2 FQGNSA. The DNA for the CDR3 is TGTGCCAGCAGCTTAGGAGGGACCAGCTATGGCTACACCTTC. It codes for CASSLGGTSYGYTF. Drawing the rest from reference TRBV7-2 and TRBJ1-2, the complete variable domain is GAGVSQSPSNKVTEKGKDVELRCDPISGHTALYWYRQSLGQGLEFLIYFQGNSAPDKSGLPSDRFSAERTGGSVSTLTIQRTQQEDSAVYLCASSLGGTSYGYTFGSGTRLTVV.

This clone was observed a handful of times. CDR3 nucleotides: TGTGCCAGCAGTGAAGAGAGGATGACTTCACCCCTCCACTTT. This gives the protein CASSEERMTSPLHF. The rearrangement uses TRBV2 and TRBJ1-6; D remains unclear. The CDR3 consists of 14 residues. V was trimmed by 1 base and J by 9 bases, leaving 10 bases between them. The germline V gene has CDR1 SNHLY and CDR2 FYNNEI.

The chain has TRBV4-1 and TRBJ1-4, with D possibly being TRBD1 (6 bases). Trimming stripped 0 bases from V and 7 bases from J, with 18 bases between. CDR3 length equals 17 residues. The germline V gene encodes CDR1 MGHRA and CDR2 YSYEKL. CDR3 loop: CASSQENSGEVAEKLFF. CDR3 in DNA: TGCGCCAGCAGCCAAGAGAACTCAGGGGAGGTGGCTGAAAAACTGTTTTTT.

The chain links TRBV10-3 to TRBJ2-3, with 7 bases that match TRBD1. The CDR3 contains 14 residues. CDR1 and CDR2 from the germline V gene are ENHRY and SYGVKD. V shed 6 bases, J shed 6 bases, and the junction held 9 bases outside the gene matches. CDR3 sequence reads: CAISLTGVEDTQYF. CDR3 coding DNA: TGTGCCATCAGCTTAACAGGGGTCGAGGATACGCAGTATTTT.

The chain couples TRBV18 to TRBJ2-7; 10 nucleotides line up with TRBD1. The CDR3 sequence is 15 residues long. Per germline, CDR1 KGHSH and CDR2 LQKENI. V gave up 3 bases and J gave up 6 bases; unmatched junction bases: 8. The CDR3 DNA is TGTGCCAGCTCACCGGCCGGGACAGGGGTGACCGAGCAGTACTTC. Protein sequence: CASSPAGTGVTEQYF.

This clone was found a few times. This chain connects TRBV5-6 to TRBJ2-7, with D hard to call. V was shortened by 4 bases and J by 2 bases, with 7 bases between the two germline ends. Germline loops: CDR1 SGHDT, CDR2 YYEEEE. CDR3 length: 12 amino acids. For the CDR3, the DNA is TGTGCCAGCAGCAGACAAGCCTACGAGCAGTACTTC. It specifies CASSRQAYEQYF. Combining the CDR3 with reference TRBV5-6 and TRBJ2-7 gives the whole variable domain DAGVTQSPTHLIKTRGQQVTLRCSPKSGHDTVSWYQQALGQGPQFIFQYYEEEERQRGNFPDRFSGHQFPNYSSELNVNALLLGDSALYLCASSRQAYEQYFGPGTRLTVT.

This clone was counted between two and nine times. The chain recombines TRBV30 with TRBJ2-6; D is possibly TRBD1 (5 bases). Looked up from germline, CDR1 is GTSNPN and CDR2 is SVGIG (reference sequence). The CDR3 length is 11 residues. V dropped 1 base and J dropped 10 bases, with 5 bases sitting between them. CDR3 region: CAWSGQNVLTF. CDR3 in DNA: TGTGCCTGGAGTGGACAGAACGTCCTGACTTTC.

Concerning this clone: Other DNA sequences in this sample translate to the same CDR3. The V gene is TRBV30, the J gene TRBJ2-7; possibly TRBD1 or TRBD2 for D (6 bases each). CDR1 and CDR2 from the germline V gene are GTSNPN and SVGIG (reference sequence). Trimming removed 2 bases from V and 6 bases from J, with 8 bases in between. The CDR3 contains 11 residues. CDR3: CAWSTGAEQYF. In DNA, the CDR3 is TGTGCCTGGAGTACGGGGGCCGAGCAGTACTTC.

This clone was recorded a few times. CDR3 region: CASSATGGRGYTF. Written as DNA, the CDR3 is TGTGCCAGCAGCGCGACAGGGGGCCGTGGCTACACCTTC. The chain couples TRBV7-9 to TRBJ1-2; 10 positions match TRBD1. Losses at the gene ends were 5 bases for V and 7 bases for J; bases not matched to a gene: 4. This CDR3 has 13 amino acids. The germline V gene has CDR1 SEHNR and CDR2 FQNEAQ (reference sequence).

This clone showed up just a few times. The gene calls are TRBV7-2 and TRBJ2-7; tentative D call: TRBD2 (5 bases). This CDR3 spans 13 amino acids. Trimming took off 5 bases at V and 2 bases at J, with 10 bases between the two ends. The V gene's germline CDR1 is SGHTA and CDR2 FQGNSA. The chain's CDR3 is CASSLLGAYEQYF. Written as DNA, the CDR3 is TGTGCCAGCAGCCTCCTCGGGGCCTACGAGCAGTACTTC. The variable domain in full, with the rest retrieved from reference TRBV7-2 and TRBJ2-7, is GAGVSQSPSNKVTEKGKDVELRCDPISGHTALYWYRQSLGQGLEFLIYFQGNSAPDKSGLPSDRFSAERTGGSVSTLTIQRTQQEDSAVYLCASSLLGAYEQYFGPGTRLTVT.

In this sample, this clone turned up a few times. V is TRBV2 and J is TRBJ2-1, with 12 positions matching TRBD2. This CDR3 is built from 16 residues. The trim removed 5 bases at V and 7 bases at J, leaving 9 bases unmatched. CDR1 SNHLY and CDR2 FYNNEI come from the germline V gene. The CDR3 reads CASSPPLAGGRNEQFF. CDR3 DNA sequence: TGTGCCAGCAGTCCTCCCCTAGCGGGGGGGCGGAATGAGCAGTTCTTC. The whole variable domain, remainder taken from reference TRBV2 and TRBJ2-1, is EPEVTQTPSHQVTQMGQEVILRCVPISNHLYFYWYRQILGQKVEFLVSFYNNEISEKSEIFDDQFSVERPDGSNFTLKIRSTKLEDSAMYFCASSPPLAGGRNEQFFGPGTRLTVL.

This rearrangement joins TRBV5-4 to TRBJ1-2; 11 nucleotides agree with TRBD1. This CDR3 spans 14 amino acids. V was pared by 3 bases and J by 6 bases, with 4 bases of the junction left unmatched. Germline V gene data show CDR1 as SGHNT and CDR2 as YYREEE (reference sequence). In nucleotides, the CDR3 is TGTGCCAGCAGCTCACCGGGACAGGGGGATGGCTACACCTTC. It is translated as CASSSPGQGDGYTF.

This chain uses TRBV9 with TRBJ2-1; D call uncertain. The ends were cut back, 6 bases at V and 6 bases at J, with 10 bases in the middle. Germline CDR1 SGDLS, CDR2 YYNGEE. The CDR3 runs to 12 residues. For the CDR3, the DNA is TGTGCCAGCAACGTCAGCTCCAATGAGCAGTTCTTC. It specifies CASNVSSNEQFF.

V is TRBV29-1 and J is TRBJ2-7; maybe TRBD1 (5 bases). CDR1 and CDR2 (germline): SQVTM, ANQGSEA. The CDR3 totals 14 residues. Trimming cost V 3 bases and J 2 bases, with 14 bases left between them. The CDR3 here is CSVEVSGFPYEQYF. CDR3 in DNA: TGCAGCGTTGAGGTGTCAGGGTTCCCCTACGAGCAGTACTTC.

This clone occurred a few times. The genes are TRBV7-7 and TRBJ2-3, with 12 positions matching TRBD1. CDR1 and CDR2 from the germline V gene are SSHAT and FNYEAQ (reference sequence). The trim removed 5 bases at V and 5 bases at J, leaving 5 bases unmatched. The CDR3 runs to 15 residues. The CDR3 loop is CASSPGTGGIDTQYF. DNA of the CDR3: TGTGCCAGCAGCCCCGGGACAGGGGGCATAGATACGCAGTATTTT.

V and J are TRBV2 and TRBJ1-6; D unclear. Germline V lookup: CDR1 SNHLY, CDR2 FYNNEI. Between the trimmed V and J ends, which lost 6 bases and 8 bases, there was a span of 8 bases. This CDR3 is built from 12 residues. Here the CDR3 reads CASRDGDSPLHF. The CDR3 bases are TGTGCCAGCAGGGACGGGGATTCACCCCTCCACTTT. Full variable domain (missing parts from reference TRBV2 and TRBJ1-6): EPEVTQTPSHQVTQMGQEVILRCVPISNHLYFYWYRQILGQKVEFLVSFYNNEISEKSEIFDDQFSVERPDGSNFTLKIRSTKLEDSAMYFCASRDGDSPLHFGNGTRLTVT.